Reported below is one T cell receptor (beta chain). The data were taken from a study of blood T cell repertoires in COVID-19. Background on the study: Italy, Spain and the United States were the sources of the convalescent and acute COVID-19 samples. Nucleic acid was either cDNA or gDNA, and it came from T cells, B-cell-depleted T cells, or PBMCs.

Using immunoSEQ multiplex PCR, the repertoire was profiled, and TCRdb retains in-frame clones only, with some absent. The sample yields 200,000 to 300,000 clones, about four fifths seen once. Sequencing was done on a sample of peripheral blood. The sequence was obtained from a man aged 30-40 years who had recovered from COVID-19.

Written as DNA, the CDR3 is TGTGCCAGCACACAGGACACCGGGGAGCTGTTTTTT. Translating gives CASTQDTGELFF. The rearrangement joins TRBV11-2 to TRBJ2-2; a weak D match, TRBD1 (5 bases). The CDR3 has 12 residues. Germline V gene data show CDR1 as SGHAT and CDR2 as FQNNGV. V was cut by 7 bases and J by 3 bases, with 6 bases left in between.